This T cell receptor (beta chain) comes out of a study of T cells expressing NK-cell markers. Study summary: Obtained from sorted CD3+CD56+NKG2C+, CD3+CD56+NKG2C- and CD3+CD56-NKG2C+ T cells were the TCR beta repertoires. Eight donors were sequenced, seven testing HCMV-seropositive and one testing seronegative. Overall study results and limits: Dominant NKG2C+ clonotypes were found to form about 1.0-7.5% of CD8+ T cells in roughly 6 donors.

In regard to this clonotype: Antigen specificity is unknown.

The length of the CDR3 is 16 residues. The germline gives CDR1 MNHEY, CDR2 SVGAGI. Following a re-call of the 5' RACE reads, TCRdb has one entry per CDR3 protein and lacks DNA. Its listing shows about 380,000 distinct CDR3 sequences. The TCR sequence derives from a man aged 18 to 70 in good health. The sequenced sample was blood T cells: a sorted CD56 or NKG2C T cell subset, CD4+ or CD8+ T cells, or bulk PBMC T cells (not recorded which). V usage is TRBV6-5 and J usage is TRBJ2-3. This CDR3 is CASSYSAVTSTDTQYF.